This T cell receptor beta chain derives from a study of cytomegalovirus exposure and HLA in healthy donors. Germline V gene lookup returns CDR1 KGHSH and CDR2 LQKENI. Trimming at V came to 3 bases and at J to 3 bases, leaving 1 base not matched to a gene. The length of the CDR3 is 13 residues. This PCR relied on a set of 60 Vbeta primers and 13 Jbeta primers. TCRdb's table, derived via immunoSEQ multiplex PCR, lists solely in-frame clones and lacks some. The sample contains more than 110,000 clones, 79% of which appear only once. The chain recombines TRBV18 with TRBJ1-2; 7 positions match TRBD1. The source material was PBMCs. The TCR comes from a man aged 18 to 35 in good health and CMV-seronegative. This chain's CDR3 is CASSPGQYYGYTF. In DNA, the CDR3 is TGTGCCAGCTCACCGGGACAGTACTATGGCTACACCTTC. Variable domain in full (rest from reference TRBV18 and TRBJ1-2): NAGVMQNPRHLVRRRGQEARLRCSPMKGHSHVYWYRQLPEEGLKFMVYLQKENIIDESGMPKERFSAEFPKEGPSILRIQQVVRGDSAAYFCASSPGQYYGYTFGSGTRLTVV.